This paragraph reports one TCR beta chain. The V gene's germline CDR1 is SGHVS and CDR2 FNYEAQ. There are 15 residues in the CDR3. Trimming at V came to 7 bases and at J to 5 bases, leaving 6 bases not matched to a gene. The sample comes from a study of blood T cell repertoires in COVID-19. Assay: immunoSEQ multiplex PCR; the TCRdb copy retains only in-frame clones and omits some. The sample carries roughly 160,000 clones, 84% recorded once. The sequenced sample consisted of peripheral blood. The rearrangement joins TRBV7-6 to TRBJ2-1, with TRBD2 identical over 12 bases. This receptor was identified in a man between 18 and 29 years old with active or convalescent COVID-19. The CDR3 reads CASNLAGGPDNEQFF. As DNA, the CDR3 is TGTGCCAGCAACCTAGCGGGGGGGCCTGACAATGAGCAGTTCTTC.